This is a list of T cell receptor beta chains from one sample in a study of blood T cell repertoires in COVID-19. Method: immunoSEQ multiplex PCR; TCRdb's copy keeps in-frame clones and lacks some. The sample contains 55,000 to 90,000 clones, 75% to 95% of which appear only once. The sequencing sample was made of peripheral blood. Source of these receptors: a human donor with active COVID-19. The donor label of this sample is uncertain. CDR3s include the opening cysteine and the closing phenylalanine or tryptophan. The D gene is left open where the match is weak. Clone size is not always given. Where it is, it says once, few, many or a class for expanded clones.

>few|-|TRBJ1-1|TRBV2
CASSGGLDTEAFF
TGTGCCAGCAGTGGAGGGTTGGACACTGAAGCTTTCTTT
>-|-|TRBJ1-4|TRBV25-1
CASSEFSGGGTNEKLFF
TGTGCCAGCAGTGAATTTAGCGGCGGTGGAACTAATGAAAAACTGTTTTTT
>-|-|TRBJ2-7|TRBV7-2
CASSPTSYEQYF
TGTGCCAGCAGCCCGACTTCCTACGAGCAGTACTTC
>-|-|TRBJ1-5|TRBV24-1
CATSDAGINQPQHF
TGTGCCACCAGTGACGCAGGTATCAATCAGCCCCAGCATTTT
>-|TRBD1|TRBJ1-3|TRBV7-9
CASSLEAQGAGNTIYF
TGTGCCAGCAGCTTAGAGGCACAGGGGGCTGGAAACACCATATATTTT
>-|TRBD1|TRBJ2-7|TRBV11-3
CASSPRDRGPREQYF
TGTGCCAGCAGCCCCCGGGACAGGGGCCCTAGGGAGCAGTACTTC
>-|TRBD2|TRBJ2-1|TRBV5-4
CASSLAGVSSGRAHNEQFF
TGTGCCAGCAGCTTGGCGGGAGTTTCTAGCGGGAGGGCCCACAATGAGCAGTTCTTC
>-|TRBD1|TRBJ2-7|TRBV11-1
CASSTGTGRYEQYF
TGTGCCAGCAGCACCGGGACAGGGCGGTACGAGCAGTACTTC
>-|-|TRBJ2-6|TRBV7-6
CASSPRILPPSGANVLTF
TGTGCCAGCAGCCCCAGGATCCTTCCCCCCTCTGGGGCCAACGTCCTGACTTTC
>-|TRBD1|TRBJ2-7|TRBV5-4
CASSSRDRLSRSYEQYF
TGTGCCAGCAGCTCCCGGGACAGATTATCGCGCTCCTACGAGCAGTACTTC
>-|-|TRBJ2-7|TRBV15
CATSREWRQTSYEQYF
TGTGCCACCAGCAGAGAATGGCGACAGACCTCCTACGAGCAGTACTTC
>-|-|TRBJ1-3|TRBV5-1
CASSLQGGGNTIYF
TGCGCCAGCAGCCTGCAGGGAGGAGGAAACACCATATATTTT
>-|TRBD2|TRBJ2-1|TRBV6-5
CASRTPSGGRNEQFF
TGTGCCAGCAGGACTCCTAGCGGGGGGCGCAATGAGCAGTTCTTC
>-|TRBD1|TRBJ2-3|TRBV4-3
CASSHGTGVADTQYF
TGCGCCAGCAGCCACGGGACAGGGGTGGCAGATACGCAGTATTTT
>-|TRBD1|TRBJ2-7|TRBV28
CASSPDRGVTYEQYF
TGTGCCAGCAGCCCTGACAGGGGGGTGACCTACGAGCAGTACTTC
>-|-|TRBJ2-5|TRBV5-5
CASSFPGGGGETQYF
TGTGCCAGCAGCTTCCCCGGGGGAGGTGGGGAGACCCAGTACTTC
>-|-|TRBJ2-1|TRBV28
CASSLAGRPYNEQFF
TGTGCCAGCAGTTTGGCGGGCCGCCCCTACAATGAGCAGTTCTTC
>-|TRBD1|TRBJ1-2|TRBV7-9
CASSLGRTGGDGYTF
TGTGCCAGCAGCCTCGGCCGGACAGGGGGGGATGGCTACACCTTC
>once|TRBD1|TRBJ1-1|TRBV5-4
CASSLKGAAFF
TGTGCCAGCAGCTTAAAGGGGGCTGCTTTCTTT
>-|TRBD2|TRBJ2-1|TRBV5-6
CASSVPRDYTYNEQFF
TGTGCCAGCAGCGTCCCCCGGGACTATACCTACAATGAGCAGTTCTTC
>-|-|TRBJ2-7|TRBV27
CASSLVGGTGYEQYF
TGTGCCAGCAGTTTAGTTGGGGGCACGGGATACGAGCAGTACTTC